These T cell receptor beta chains were read from a single sample in a study of radiation and T cells in renal cell carcinoma. Clones were read by immunoSEQ multiplex PCR, and TCRdb kept only the in-frame ones, dropping some. The sample has around 95,000 clones; 70% to 85% are singletons. The specimen was blood, collected from a patient whose treatment included radiotherapy and nephrectomy. The source of these receptors is a man in his sixties with renal cell carcinoma. Each CDR3 is given with its conserved first and last residue. D genes are given only for firm matches. Some rows have no size entry. The others give once, few or many, or a class for an expanded clone.

j_call: TRBJ2-1; clone_size: -; d_call: TRBD2; v_call: TRBV11-2; cdr3_nt: TGTGCCAGCAGCTTATGGGAGGGGTCCCAGTTCTTC; cdr3_aa: CASSLWEGSQFF
j_call: TRBJ2-5; clone_size: -; d_call: -; v_call: TRBV11-1; cdr3_nt: TGTGCCAGCAGCCACGTACGGGGGCAAGAGACCCAGTACTTC; cdr3_aa: CASSHVRGQETQYF
j_call: TRBJ2-1; clone_size: -; d_call: -; v_call: TRBV15; cdr3_nt: TGTGCCACCAGCAGAGATTACGACGGCGCCGAGCAGTTCTTC; cdr3_aa: CATSRDYDGAEQFF
j_call: TRBJ1-2; clone_size: -; d_call: -; v_call: TRBV7-9; cdr3_nt: TGTGCCAGCAGCCCCCAAGCCGGACGGGTGAACTATGGCTACACCTTC; cdr3_aa: CASSPQAGRVNYGYTF
j_call: TRBJ2-7; clone_size: -; d_call: TRBD2; v_call: TRBV7-9; cdr3_nt: TGTGCCAGCAGCCCACCCTCGGGGCGGGAGAGCACCTACGAGCAGTACTTC; cdr3_aa: CASSPPSGRESTYEQYF
j_call: TRBJ1-4; clone_size: -; d_call: -; v_call: TRBV2; cdr3_nt: TGTGCCAGCAATCGCCAGGGGCTTAAGGAAAAACTGTTTTTT; cdr3_aa: CASNRQGLKEKLFF
j_call: TRBJ2-2; clone_size: -; d_call: -; v_call: TRBV30; cdr3_nt: TGTGCCTGGAGTGTAGGGTTAGCTTCGAACACCGGGGAGCTGTTTTTT; cdr3_aa: CAWSVGLASNTGELFF
j_call: TRBJ1-6; clone_size: -; d_call: TRBD1; v_call: TRBV6-1; cdr3_nt: TGTGCCAGCAGTGGTTCTGCGGGACAGGTCAATTCACCCCTCCACTTT; cdr3_aa: CASSGSAGQVNSPLHF
j_call: TRBJ1-6; clone_size: -; d_call: -; v_call: TRBV10-3; cdr3_nt: TGTGCCATCAGTGAGGAGCGGGGAAATTCACCCCTCCACTTT; cdr3_aa: CAISEERGNSPLHF
j_call: TRBJ1-1; clone_size: -; d_call: TRBD1; v_call: TRBV7-4; cdr3_nt: TGTGCCAGCAGCTTAAATCCCGCCGGCGGACAGGGCACTGAAGCTTTCTTT; cdr3_aa: CASSLNPAGGQGTEAFF
j_call: TRBJ2-1; clone_size: -; d_call: TRBD2; v_call: TRBV7-2; cdr3_nt: TGTGCCAGCAGCTCCCTGGGGACTAGCCCCTACAATGAGCAGTTCTTC; cdr3_aa: CASSSLGTSPYNEQFF
j_call: TRBJ2-2; clone_size: -; d_call: TRBD1; v_call: TRBV19; cdr3_nt: TGTGCCAGTAGTAAAAGACAGGGCAGTGCCGGGGAGCTGTTTTTT; cdr3_aa: CASSKRQGSAGELFF
j_call: TRBJ1-1; clone_size: -; d_call: -; v_call: TRBV5-6; cdr3_nt: TGTGCCAGCAGCTTGGTGACAGGATACACTGAAGCTTTCTTT; cdr3_aa: CASSLVTGYTEAFF
j_call: TRBJ2-1; clone_size: -; d_call: -; v_call: TRBV21-1; cdr3_nt: TGTGCCAGCAGCGAGGTCAAAGGGGTTGAGCAGTTCTTC; cdr3_aa: CASSEVKGVEQFF
j_call: TRBJ2-7; clone_size: -; d_call: TRBD1; v_call: TRBV7-9; cdr3_nt: TGTGCCAGCAGCAGGGACAGGGCCTACGAGCAGTACTTC; cdr3_aa: CASSRDRAYEQYF
j_call: TRBJ1-3; clone_size: -; d_call: -; v_call: TRBV19; cdr3_nt: TGTGCCAGTATAGGGAACGGAAACACCATATATTTT; cdr3_aa: CASIGNGNTIYF
j_call: TRBJ2-7; clone_size: -; d_call: TRBD2; v_call: TRBV5-1; cdr3_nt: TGCGCCAGCAGCTTGGGACTAGCGGGAGTCGAGCAGTACTTC; cdr3_aa: CASSLGLAGVEQYF
j_call: TRBJ2-5; clone_size: once; d_call: TRBD2; v_call: TRBV5-1; cdr3_nt: TGCGCCAGCAGCTTGGGGGGCCAAGCGGGAGGGCGGCAAGAGACCCAGTACTTC; cdr3_aa: CASSLGGQAGGRQETQYF
j_call: TRBJ1-4; clone_size: -; d_call: TRBD1; v_call: TRBV7-9; cdr3_nt: TGTGCCAGCAGCCAGAGGGGGACAGGGGAATGGGAAAAACTGTTTTTT; cdr3_aa: CASSQRGTGEWEKLFF
j_call: TRBJ1-1; clone_size: -; d_call: -; v_call: TRBV6-1; cdr3_nt: TGTGCCAGCAGTGAGCAGGGATGGACTGAAGCTTTCTTT; cdr3_aa: CASSEQGWTEAFF
j_call: TRBJ1-5; clone_size: -; d_call: -; v_call: TRBV19; cdr3_nt: TGTGCCAGTAGTAGGGTTGGCAATCAGCCCCAGCATTTT; cdr3_aa: CASSRVGNQPQHF
j_call: TRBJ2-7; clone_size: -; d_call: -; v_call: TRBV2; cdr3_nt: TGTGCCAGCATAGCCGAGGGGCTAGGGACGGCGTACTTC; cdr3_aa: CASIAEGLGTAYF
j_call: TRBJ2-7; clone_size: -; d_call: -; v_call: TRBV27; cdr3_nt: TGTGCCAGCAGTTTGATTGGGATAACGGCCGGGGACGAGCAGTACTTC; cdr3_aa: CASSLIGITAGDEQYF
j_call: TRBJ2-7; clone_size: -; d_call: TRBD2; v_call: TRBV2; cdr3_nt: TGTGCCAGCAGTGAAGAGGTGCGGGAGCTCAGCTACGAGCAGTACTTC; cdr3_aa: CASSEEVRELSYEQYF
j_call: TRBJ2-2; clone_size: -; d_call: -; v_call: TRBV18; cdr3_nt: TGTGCCAGCTCACCACAAGTTTCAGGGGCGAACGGGGAGCTGTTTTTT; cdr3_aa: CASSPQVSGANGELFF
j_call: TRBJ1-1; clone_size: -; d_call: TRBD1; v_call: TRBV6-1; cdr3_nt: TGTGCCTGCCTATACAGGGGGGGAAGCACTGAAGCTTTCTTT; cdr3_aa: CACLYRGGSTEAFF
j_call: TRBJ2-7; clone_size: -; d_call: -; v_call: TRBV7-9; cdr3_nt: TGTGCCAGCAGCCCCATGTCCGGGACGACCTACGAGCAGTACTTC; cdr3_aa: CASSPMSGTTYEQYF
j_call: TRBJ2-7; clone_size: -; d_call: -; v_call: TRBV12-2; cdr3_nt: TGTGCAAGTCGGCCGAGGATGGTCAGAAAAACCTACGAGCAGTACTTC; cdr3_aa: CASRPRMVRKTYEQYF
j_call: TRBJ2-7; clone_size: -; d_call: TRBD2; v_call: TRBV19; cdr3_nt: TGTGCCAGTAGTATAGACTACCAAGGGACTAGCGCTTACGAGCAGTACTTC; cdr3_aa: CASSIDYQGTSAYEQYF
j_call: TRBJ2-1; clone_size: -; d_call: -; v_call: TRBV5-1; cdr3_nt: TGCGCCAGCAGCTTGGCCGAACTAGGGGGCTCCTACAATGAGCAGTTCTTC; cdr3_aa: CASSLAELGGSYNEQFF
j_call: TRBJ2-1; clone_size: -; d_call: -; v_call: TRBV27; cdr3_nt: TGTGCCAGCAGTCCCTCAACCAGGGGGAGGGCCAATGAGCAGTTCTTC; cdr3_aa: CASSPSTRGRANEQFF
j_call: TRBJ1-4; clone_size: -; d_call: -; v_call: TRBV5-1; cdr3_nt: TGCGCCAGCAGCTCGACCAGGGAAGTGACGGAAAAACTGTTTTTT; cdr3_aa: CASSSTREVTEKLFF
j_call: TRBJ2-6; clone_size: -; d_call: -; v_call: TRBV7-9; cdr3_nt: TGTGCCAGCAGCTTGGCAGGGGCCTCTGGGGCCAACGTCCTGACTTTC; cdr3_aa: CASSLAGASGANVLTF
j_call: TRBJ2-5; clone_size: -; d_call: -; v_call: TRBV7-8; cdr3_nt: TGTGCCAGCAGCTTCCAGGCAAACCAAGAGACCCAGTACTTC; cdr3_aa: CASSFQANQETQYF
j_call: TRBJ2-5; clone_size: -; d_call: TRBD1; v_call: TRBV5-1; cdr3_nt: TGCGCCAGCAGAACCGGGACAGGGGCCGTTCAAGAGACCCAGTACTTC; cdr3_aa: CASRTGTGAVQETQYF
j_call: TRBJ2-5; clone_size: once; d_call: -; v_call: TRBV6-5; cdr3_nt: TGTGCCAGCAGTTACCAGGGGGGGGTAGAGACCCAGTACTTC; cdr3_aa: CASSYQGGVETQYF
j_call: TRBJ2-1; clone_size: -; d_call: TRBD2; v_call: TRBV7-9; cdr3_nt: TGTGCCAGCAGCTTAGCGCGACTAGCGGGAGGCCCCAAGGAGCAGTTCTTC; cdr3_aa: CASSLARLAGGPKEQFF
j_call: TRBJ2-7; clone_size: -; d_call: -; v_call: TRBV18; cdr3_nt: TGTGCCAGCTCACCATATCCTCCGGGTGCCTATGACTACGAGCAGTACTTC; cdr3_aa: CASSPYPPGAYDYEQYF
j_call: TRBJ1-5; clone_size: -; d_call: -; v_call: TRBV28; cdr3_nt: TGTGCCAGCAGTCGAGGCCCCGACCCCCCGGTTATTATACAGCATTTT; cdr3_aa: CASSRGPDPPVIIQHF
j_call: TRBJ1-1; clone_size: -; d_call: -; v_call: TRBV4-3; cdr3_nt: TGCGCCAGCAGCCAAGATAGAGAGAACACTGAAGCTTTCTTT; cdr3_aa: CASSQDRENTEAFF
j_call: TRBJ2-2; clone_size: -; d_call: -; v_call: TRBV11-1; cdr3_nt: TGTGCCAGCAGCTTAATTAGGGACACCGGGGAGCTGTTTTTT; cdr3_aa: CASSLIRDTGELFF
j_call: TRBJ2-3; clone_size: -; d_call: -; v_call: TRBV18; cdr3_nt: TGTGCCAGCTCACCACTGAGGGGCGGGCAAACAGATACGCAGTATTTT; cdr3_aa: CASSPLRGGQTDTQYF
j_call: TRBJ2-1; clone_size: once; d_call: TRBD1; v_call: TRBV9; cdr3_nt: TGTGCCAGCAGCTACGGGACAGCCTACAATGAGCAGTTCTTC; cdr3_aa: CASSYGTAYNEQFF
j_call: TRBJ1-5; clone_size: -; d_call: -; v_call: TRBV10-2; cdr3_nt: TGCGCCAGCAGTGAAAACAGCAATCAGCCCCAGCATTTT; cdr3_aa: CASSENSNQPQHF
j_call: TRBJ2-7; clone_size: -; d_call: TRBD1; v_call: TRBV5-4; cdr3_nt: TGTGCCAGCAGCCCCCTGGAGACAGGGTCCTACGAGCAGTACTTC; cdr3_aa: CASSPLETGSYEQYF
j_call: TRBJ2-1; clone_size: -; d_call: -; v_call: TRBV10-1; cdr3_nt: TGCGCCAGCAGTGGACCGTCCAAAAGCTCCTACAATGAGCAGTTCTTC; cdr3_aa: CASSGPSKSSYNEQFF
j_call: TRBJ2-3; clone_size: -; d_call: TRBD1; v_call: TRBV13; cdr3_nt: TGTGCCAGCAGCCGACCTTGGAACAGGGGAGAAGGCAGCATTTCTAGCACAGATACGCAGTATTTT; cdr3_aa: CASSRPWNRGEGSISSTDTQYF
j_call: TRBJ2-7; clone_size: -; d_call: -; v_call: TRBV10-3; cdr3_nt: TGTGCCATCAGTGAGTCGTCCTACGAGCAGTACTTC; cdr3_aa: CAISESSYEQYF
j_call: TRBJ1-1; clone_size: -; d_call: TRBD1; v_call: TRBV2; cdr3_nt: TGTGCCAGCAGAGGGGGCCGGTCTAACCAGAACACTGAAGCTTTCTTT; cdr3_aa: CASRGGRSNQNTEAFF
j_call: TRBJ2-2; clone_size: -; d_call: TRBD1; v_call: TRBV5-1; cdr3_nt: TGCGCCAGCAGCCAGACAGGGACCCCCAACACCGGGGAGCTGTTTTTT; cdr3_aa: CASSQTGTPNTGELFF
j_call: TRBJ2-3; clone_size: -; d_call: -; v_call: TRBV9; cdr3_nt: TGTGCCAGCAGCGTAGCGGTAGCCACAGATACGCAGTATTTT; cdr3_aa: CASSVAVATDTQYF
j_call: TRBJ1-1; clone_size: -; d_call: -; v_call: TRBV4-3; cdr3_nt: TGCGCCAGCAGCCAAGATAGGAGGGTCACTGAAGCTTTCTTT; cdr3_aa: CASSQDRRVTEAFF
j_call: TRBJ1-2; clone_size: once; d_call: -; v_call: TRBV9; cdr3_nt: TGTGCCAGCAGCAAAGGAAGAGCTAACTATGGCTACACCTTC; cdr3_aa: CASSKGRANYGYTF